This TCR beta chain originates from a study of regulatory T cells in long-lasting Graves disease. Overall study findings and caveats: New patients shared fewer public clonotypes (around 880) than persistent patients did (over 2,500). Favored gene segments in persistent disease were TRBV28, TRBJ1-2 and TRBJ2-5.

This CDR3 comprises 15 residues. Looked up from germline, CDR1 is MDHEN and CDR2 is SYDVKM. Time point defined: newly diagnosed GD, antithyroid drugs for less than 3 months. Following extraction of RNA from PBMCs, that RNA was used to make the TCR library. The TCR beta library used iRepertoire HTBI primers with Arm-PCR amplification of CDR3. Under the authors' procedure: Analysis of the samples identified about 62 TRBV and roughly 13 TRBJ segments. One entry per CDR3 protein results from TCRdb running MiXCR on the multiplex PCR reads. The V and J calls follow TCRdb's processing rather than the paper's. The data contain approximately 210,000 distinct CDR3 sequences, about 18% of them singletons. A note on this clonotype: Its antigen is still unknown. A read error is possible here, since a much larger clone lies one base away.

The chain employs TRBV28 and TRBJ1-6, with D unclear. The source material was peripheral blood mononuclear cells (PBMCs), sampled at new diagnosis, from a patient treated with antithyroid drugs. The receptor comes from a female donor with Graves disease. This chain's CDR3 is CASSLRRTAYSALHF. CDR3 nucleotide sequence: TGTGCCAGCAGTTTAAGACGGACTGCATATTCAGCCCTCCACTTT.